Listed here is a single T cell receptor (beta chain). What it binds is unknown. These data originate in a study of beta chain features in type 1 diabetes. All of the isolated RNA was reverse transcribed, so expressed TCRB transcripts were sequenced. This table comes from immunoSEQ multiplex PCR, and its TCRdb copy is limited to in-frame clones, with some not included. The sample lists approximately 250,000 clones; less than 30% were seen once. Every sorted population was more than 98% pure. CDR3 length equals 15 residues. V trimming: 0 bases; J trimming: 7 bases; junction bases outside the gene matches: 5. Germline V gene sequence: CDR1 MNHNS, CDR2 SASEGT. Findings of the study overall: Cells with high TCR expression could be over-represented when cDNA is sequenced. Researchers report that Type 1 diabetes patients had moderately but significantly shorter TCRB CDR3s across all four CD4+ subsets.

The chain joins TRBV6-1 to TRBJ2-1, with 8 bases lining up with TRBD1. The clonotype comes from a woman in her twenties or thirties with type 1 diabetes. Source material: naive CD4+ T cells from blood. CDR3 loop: CASSEAWTGLNEQFF. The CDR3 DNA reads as TGTGCCAGCAGTGAAGCCTGGACAGGGCTAAATGAGCAGTTCTTC.